What follows are 8 T cell receptor beta chains derived from one specimen sequenced in a study of OX40 agonist ivuxolimab in advanced cancers. The library was built by means of the immunoSEQ multiplex PCR assay. TCRdb provides this immuneACCESS table in a form limited to in-frame rearrangements. Some clones are lacking; in checked studies, under half of them reflect an unresolved V gene, and why the rest are absent is not known. This sample holds approximately 100,000 clones; approximately 85% were observed only once. Of the sample, 3.8% is held by the ten largest clones. The starting material was CD4+ or CD8+ T cells sorted from blood, obtained in a trial of the OX40 agonist ivuxolimab. The origin of the receptors is an adult with an advanced solid tumor such as melanoma, head and neck, liver or kidney cancer.

This rearrangement joins TRBV5-1 to TRBJ1-2; no firm D call. The CDR3 spans 12 residues. Trimming stripped 3 bases from V and 8 bases from J, with 11 bases between. Looked up from germline, CDR1 is SGHRS and CDR2 is YFSETQ. CDR3 amino acids: CASSSDSGGYTF. The CDR3, as DNA: TGCGCCAGCAGCTCAGACTCGGGCGGCTACACCTTC.

V and J are TRBV5-6 and TRBJ2-3, with TRBD1 matching over 9 bases. CDR1 is SGHDT, CDR2 YYEEEE, per germline. Trimming cost V 4 bases and J 5 bases; bases outside gene matches: 11. The CDR3 loop spans 16 amino acids. Here the CDR3 reads CASSETQGAEGDTQYF. The CDR3 DNA follows: TGTGCCAGCAGCGAGACACAGGGGGCAGAAGGAGATACGCAGTATTTT.

The V call is TRBV7-8, the J call TRBJ2-5, with no clear D. The DNA end favors TRBJ2-7, so the J call may be wrong. The length of the CDR3 is 13 residues. Germline lookup yields CDR1 SGHVS and CDR2 FQNEAQ. CDR3 in amino acids: CASSLGKVYEQYF. The CDR3 region has the DNA TGTGCCAGCAGCCTTGGGAAGGTCTACGAGCAGTACTTC.

The chain links TRBV11-3 to TRBJ2-1; TRBD2 aligns across 13 bases. V dropped 4 bases and J dropped 6; count of bases not matched to a gene: 6. The CDR3 has 16 residues. Per the germline V gene, CDR1 is SGHNT and CDR2 is YENEEA. The CDR3 DNA is TGTGCCAGCAGCTGGCCCGGACTAGCGGGAGTCAATGAGCAGTTCTTC. Its translation is CASSWPGLAGVNEQFF.

The chain combines TRBV6-7 with TRBJ2-7; 7 bases match TRBD1. TRBV6-7 is flagged as an ORF with uncertain function. The CDR3 has 18 residues. Trimming took 0 bases from V and 6 from J; bases not matched to a gene: 17. CDR3 nucleotides: TGTGCCAGCAGTTACTCACAGAGGGGGACAGAGAATCGATGCGAGCAGTACTTC. This codes for CASSYSQRGTENRCEQYF.

Concerning this clone: An end of the junction does not agree with germline; a read error may underlie this. The V call is TRBV30, the J call TRBJ1-6; D gene unclear. The CDR3 sequence is 15 residues long. Germline CDR1 reads GTSNPN; CDR2 reads SVGIG (reference sequence). Here the CDR3 reads CAWSVRRARHSPLHF. The CDR3 coding sequence is TGTGCCTGGAGTGTACGACGGGCTCGGCATTCGCCCCTCCACTTT.

This clone was seen a few times. The chain has TRBV5-1 and TRBJ2-1; 9 bases are shared with TRBD2. The J segment lost 9 bases and the V segment lost 0 bases, leaving 10 bases of the junction unmatched. Per the germline V gene, CDR1 is SGHRS and CDR2 is YFSETQ. The CDR3 extends over 16 amino acids. In DNA, the CDR3 is TGCGCCAGCAGCTTGGACTTCATTAGCGGGAGTGGTGAGCAGTTCTTC. The encoded protein is CASSLDFISGSGEQFF.

V and J are TRBV6-1 and TRBJ1-1; possibly TRBD1 for D (5 bases). CDR1 and CDR2 from the germline V gene are MNHNS and SASEGT. The CDR3 is made up of 15 amino acids. V lost 1 base to trimming and J lost 0 bases, with 9 bases between them. The CDR3 nucleotides read TGTGCCAGCAGTGAAGGAGGGGTCATGAACACTGAAGCTTTCTTT. Translating it yields CASSEGGVMNTEAFF.